A selection of T cell receptor beta chains follows, all from one sample in a study of cytomegalovirus exposure and HLA in healthy donors. Measured with immunoSEQ multiplex PCR; TCRdb has only the in-frame clones, and not every one. The listing contains 65,000 to 80,000 clones. Sequencing was carried out using PBMCs. The source is a female donor in good health and CMV-seropositive. CDR3s include the opening cysteine and the closing phenylalanine or tryptophan. The order of the fields is V gene, J gene, CDR3 protein.

>TRBV27|TRBJ2-7
CASTGPGNEQYF
>TRBV11-2|TRBJ1-1
CASSLDLRVPHEAFF
>TRBV7-9|TRBJ2-3
CASALSGSTDTQYF
>TRBV9|TRBJ2-1
CASSVVGQGRGYNEQFF
>TRBV19|TRBJ2-7
CASMQNGGGDYEQYF
>TRBV7-2|TRBJ2-1
CASSIWTSGIYNEQFF
>TRBV6-6|TRBJ1-2
CASSLGGGYTF
>TRBV29-1|TRBJ1-2
CSVEDRGNVNYGYTF
>TRBV28|TRBJ2-6
CASRLRSSGSARSGANVLTF
>TRBV5-1|TRBJ2-7
CASSLRDRGYEQYF
>TRBV4-2|TRBJ1-1
CASSQDLGRIEAFF
>TRBV18|TRBJ2-1
CASSFSSYNEQFF
>TRBV10-3|TRBJ1-3
CAISRAGTGLSGNTIYF
>TRBV9|TRBJ2-5
CASSVGQGETQYF
>TRBV6-5|TRBJ1-2
CASSPGSLAYGYTF
>TRBV27|TRBJ1-2
CASSHGTDYGYTF
>TRBV16|TRBJ2-7
CASSHSQGAYYEQYF
>TRBV29-1|TRBJ2-1
CSAALDLAGTDNEQFF
>TRBV7-2|TRBJ2-7
CASSPLPSSYEQYF
>TRBV13|TRBJ2-7
CASSRGRSGVYEQYF
>TRBV11-3|TRBJ1-2
CASSLVGYRGGYTF
>TRBV7-2|TRBJ2-6
CASSPGGVGANVLTF
>TRBV27|TRBJ2-7
CASSLFRSGPYEQYF
>TRBV5-4|TRBJ2-7
CASSKDSSSYEQYF
>TRBV28|TRBJ2-5
CASSFPSAGGRETQYF
>TRBV25-1|TRBJ1-2
CASSDPGVAYGYTF
>TRBV28|TRBJ2-7
CASSFYPTSGYEQYF
>TRBV27|TRBJ1-3
CASSLSAQSGNAIYF